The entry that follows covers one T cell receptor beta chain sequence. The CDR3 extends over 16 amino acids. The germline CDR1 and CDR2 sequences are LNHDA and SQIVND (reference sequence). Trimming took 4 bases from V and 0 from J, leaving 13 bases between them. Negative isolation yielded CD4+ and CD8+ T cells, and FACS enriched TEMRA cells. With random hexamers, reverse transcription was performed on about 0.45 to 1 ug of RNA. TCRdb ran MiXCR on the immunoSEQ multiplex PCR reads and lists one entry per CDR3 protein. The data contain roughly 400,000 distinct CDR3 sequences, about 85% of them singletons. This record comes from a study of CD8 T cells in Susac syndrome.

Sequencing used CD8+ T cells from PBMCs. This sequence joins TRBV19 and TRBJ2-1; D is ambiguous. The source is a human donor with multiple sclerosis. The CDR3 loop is CASSTEIQSSYNEQFF. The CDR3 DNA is TGTGCCAGTAGTACGGAGATCCAGAGCTCCTACAATGAGCAGTTCTTC.